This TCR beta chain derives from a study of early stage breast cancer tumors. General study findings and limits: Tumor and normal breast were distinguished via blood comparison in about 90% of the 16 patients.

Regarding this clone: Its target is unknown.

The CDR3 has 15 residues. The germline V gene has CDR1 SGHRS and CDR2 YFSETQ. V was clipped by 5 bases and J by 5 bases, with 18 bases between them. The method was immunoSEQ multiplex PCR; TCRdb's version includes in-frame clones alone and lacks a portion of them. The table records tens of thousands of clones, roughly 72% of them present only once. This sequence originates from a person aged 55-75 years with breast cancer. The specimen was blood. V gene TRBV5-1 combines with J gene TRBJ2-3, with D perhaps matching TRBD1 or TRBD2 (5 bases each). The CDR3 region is CASSRDRGRLDTQYF. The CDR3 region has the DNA TGCGCCAGCAGTCGTGACCGGGGCCGGTTAGATACGCAGTATTTT.